Listed here are 30 T cell receptor beta chains from one sample, sequenced in a study of radiotherapy plus CTLA-4 blockade in lung cancer. TCRdb's copy holds only in-frame clones and misses some; the assay was immunoSEQ multiplex PCR. The table lists tens of thousands of clones, over 60% of them singletons. This material consisted of peripheral blood, taken from a patient treated with radiotherapy plus ipilimumab. The receptors were gathered from a human donor with non-small cell lung cancer who had stable disease on radiotherapy plus ipilimumab.

The chain is built from TRBV5-4 and TRBJ2-3; TRBD1 is a possible D gene (5 bases). V was pared by 0 bases and J by 0 bases, with 11 bases between. Germline V gene data show CDR1 as SGHNT and CDR2 as YYREEE (reference sequence). This CDR3 region has 16 residues. The CDR3 nucleotides are TGTGCCAGCAGCTTGGCCGGCAGGGCGAGCACAGATACGCAGTATTTT. The encoded protein is CASSLAGRASTDTQYF.

The chain uses TRBV2 and TRBJ2-7; 9 nucleotides align to TRBD2. With V trimmed by 6 bases and J by 6 bases, 9 bases remained unmatched. CDR1 and CDR2 from the germline V gene are SNHLY and FYNNEI. The CDR3 is made up of 14 amino acids. The CDR3, as DNA: TGTGCCAGCAGGGGAGCGGGGGGTTCCCGCGAGCAGTACTTC. Translated, it gives CASRGAGGSREQYF.

The chain couples TRBV6-1 to TRBJ1-3; 8 bases are shared with TRBD1. Germline assignment: CDR1 MNHNS and CDR2 SASEGT. The CDR3 has 15 residues. V gave up 1 base and J gave up 7 bases; unmatched junction bases: 6. The DNA for the CDR3 is TGTGCCAGCAGTGAAGGGACAGGGAACAGGAACACCATATATTTT. This encodes CASSEGTGNRNTIYF.

This clone was counted once. The V gene is TRBV2, the J gene TRBJ2-5, with D maybe TRBD2 (6 bases). With 4 bases removed from V and 4 bases from J, the gap between germline ends came to 13 bases. The CDR3 has 14 residues. Germline-derived CDR1 and CDR2 are SNHLY and FYNNEI. CDR3 residues: CASSAWGDGETQYF. In DNA, the CDR3 is TGTGCCAGCAGTGCCTGGGGGGACGGAGAGACCCAGTACTTC.

This clone was recorded once. The V and J genes are TRBV7-6 and TRBJ2-7; D is uncertain. The CDR3 is made up of 13 amino acids. Germline lookup yields CDR1 SGHVS and CDR2 FNYEAQ. Trimming shortened V by 2 bases and J by 0 bases, and 5 bases separated the two germline ends. CDR3 bases: TGTGCCAGCAGCTTACAATTCTCCTACGAGCAGTACTTC. Translated, it gives CASSLQFSYEQYF. Variable domain in full (rest from reference TRBV7-6 and TRBJ2-7): GAGVSQSPRYKVTKRGQDVALRCDPISGHVSLYWYRQALGQGPEFLTYFNYEAQQDKSGLPNDRFSAERPEGSISTLTIQRTEQRDSAMYRCASSLQFSYEQYFGPGTRLTVT.

This chain links TRBV19 with TRBJ2-4; TRBD1 is a possible D gene (6 bases). Germline-derived CDR1 and CDR2 are LNHDA and SQIVND (reference sequence). This CDR3 is built from 15 residues. V was pared by 5 bases and J by 5 bases, with 16 bases between. The CDR3 DNA reads TGTGCCAGTAGTCCAGACGACAGGTGGCAAAACATTCAGTACTTC. This gives the protein CASSPDDRWQNIQYF.

This chain uses TRBV5-6 with TRBJ2-3; 7 positions match TRBD1. From germline, CDR1 is SGHDT and CDR2 YYEEEE. The CDR3 length is 16 residues. V lost 0 bases, J lost 3 bases, and 7 bases stayed unmatched. CDR3 region: CASSLGTGLRTDTQYF. Written as DNA, the CDR3 is TGTGCCAGCAGCTTGGGGACAGGTCTAAGGACAGATACGCAGTATTTT.

The chain links TRBV30 to TRBJ2-1; 8 nucleotides line up with TRBD2. The CDR3 is 15 residues long. Germline CDR1 GTSNPN, CDR2 SVGIG (reference sequence). V dropped 2 bases and J dropped 7; count of bases not matched to a gene: 10. In DNA, the CDR3 is TGTGCCTGGAGTTTAGAGCGGGGGATGAAGAATGAGCAGTTCTTC. This encodes CAWSLERGMKNEQFF.

This clone was observed a single time. The rearrangement links TRBV15 to TRBJ1-6, with D perhaps TRBD1 (5 bases). The CDR3 has 13 amino acids. V was trimmed by 1 base and J by 14 bases, leaving 12 bases between them. In germline, CDR1 is LNHNV, CDR2 YYDKDF (reference sequence). CDR3 sequence: CATSRAQGGALHF. DNA for the CDR3: TGTGCCACCAGCAGAGCCCAGGGTGGGGCCCTCCACTTT.

J is TRBJ1-5 and V is TRBV6-5; D remains unclear. Germline V gene lookup returns CDR1 MNHEY and CDR2 SVGAGI. The CDR3 contains 13 residues. Trimming removed 4 bases from V and 5 bases from J, with 9 bases in between. The CDR3 region is CASSSLIDQPQHF. CDR3 DNA sequence: TGTGCCAGCAGTTCCTTAATTGATCAGCCCCAGCATTTT.

This clone was recorded once. V usage is TRBV10-1 and J usage is TRBJ1-2; a possible D gene is TRBD1 (6 bases). Germline V gene sequence: CDR1 WNHNN, CDR2 SYGVQD (reference sequence). This CDR3 contains 15 residues. Trimming removed 0 bases at V and 4 bases at J, with 12 bases between. In DNA form, the CDR3 reads TGCGCCAGCAGTGAGTCGCAGGGGAGTATCTATGGCTACACCTTC. As protein: CASSESQGSIYGYTF.

The chain joins TRBV30 to TRBJ1-3, with a tentative D call TRBD1 (5 bases). The CDR3 is made up of 15 amino acids. Between the trimmed V and J ends, which lost 4 bases and 0 bases, there was a span of 13 bases. Germline V lookup: CDR1 GTSNPN, CDR2 SVGIG (reference sequence). The CDR3: CAWKRDSYSGNTIYF. CDR3 sequence (DNA): TGTGCCTGGAAGAGAGACAGCTACTCTGGAAACACCATATATTTT.

This clone was seen a few times. The chain couples TRBV19 to TRBJ1-2; D unclear. The CDR3 covers 16 residues. Germline V gene data show CDR1 as LNHDA and CDR2 as SQIVND (reference sequence). Trimming removed 2 bases from V and 6 bases from J, with 19 bases in between. The CDR3 DNA sequence: TGTGCCAGTAGTATATGGGAGTTTTTGGCTTCGGATGGCTACACCTTC. It yields the protein CASSIWEFLASDGYTF.

CDR3 sequence: CASSPTLAVFSTDTQYF. As DNA, the CDR3 is TGTGCCAGCAGCCCGACCTTAGCGGTTTTTAGCACAGATACGCAGTATTTT. This chain joins TRBV5-4 and TRBJ2-3, with D possibly matching TRBD2 (6 bases). Deletions cut 4 bases from V and 0 bases from J, with 18 bases between. The CDR3 runs to 17 residues. Germline V gives CDR1 SGHNT, CDR2 YYREEE (reference sequence).

This sequence joins TRBV21-1 and TRBJ2-7; the D call in the table, TRBD1, was not verified against the DNA. TRBV21-1 is shown as a pseudogene. The CDR3 length is 19 residues. CDR3 in amino acids: CASSYPSGTGWNSSYEQYF. DNA for the CDR3: TGTGCCAGCAGCTATCCGAGTGGGACAGGGTGGAATAGCTCCTACGAGCAGTACTTC.

This clone was detected only once. The CDR3: CASSLGGQGTYNEQFF. CDR3 in DNA: TGTGCCAGCAGCTTAGGGGGACAGGGGACCTACAATGAGCAGTTCTTC. The chain joins TRBV7-6 to TRBJ2-1; TRBD1 agrees at 10 bases. Germline trimming cut 1 base from V and 2 bases from J; bases unmatched to any gene: 2. There are 16 residues in the CDR3. CDR1 is SGHVS, CDR2 FNYEAQ, per germline. Supplemented by reference TRBV7-6 and TRBJ2-1, the full variable domain reads GAGVSQSPRYKVTKRGQDVALRCDPISGHVSLYWYRQALGQGPEFLTYFNYEAQQDKSGLPNDRFSAERPEGSISTLTIQRTEQRDSAMYRCASSLGGQGTYNEQFFGPGTRLTVL.

The chain is built from TRBV11-3 and TRBJ2-7, with 7 bases fitting TRBD1. Germline V CDR1 and CDR2: SGHNT, YENEEA. V lost 5 bases to trimming and J lost 3 bases; unmatched junction nucleotides: 7. This CDR3 comprises 14 residues. The CDR3 DNA reads as TGTGCCAGCAGCCTTAGAGGGGACAGCTACGAGCAGTACTTC. Its translation is CASSLRGDSYEQYF.

This chain joins TRBV5-6 and TRBJ1-1, with D tentatively TRBD1 (6 bases). The germline V gene has CDR1 SGHDT and CDR2 YYEEEE. The CDR3 is 14 amino acids. Trimming cost V 3 bases and J 4 bases, with 13 bases left between them. In nucleotides, the CDR3 is TGTGCCAGCAGCTGGACCACAGGGCCCACTGAAGCTTTCTTT. Its translation: CASSWTTGPTEAFF.

The chain has TRBV20-1 and TRBJ2-5; D is unclear. The CDR3 extends over 11 amino acids. Between the trimmed V and J ends, which lost 7 bases and 5 bases, there was a span of 11 bases. Germline V gives CDR1 DFQATT, CDR2 SNEGSKA (reference sequence). Here the CDR3 reads CSVGWAETQYF. The CDR3 nucleotides read TGCAGTGTTGGTTGGGCGGAGACCCAGTACTTC.

The V gene is TRBV29-1, the J gene TRBJ2-2; 9 bases agree with TRBD2. Trimming removed 2 bases from V and 2 bases from J; junction bases left unmatched: 3. There are 15 residues in the CDR3. Per the germline V gene, CDR1 is SQVTM and CDR2 is ANQGSEA. CDR3 in DNA: TGCAGCGTTGAACTAGCGGGAATTAACACCGGGGAGCTGTTTTTT. Amino acid sequence: CSVELAGINTGELFF.

In its sample, this clone was seen a few times. The V gene is TRBV11-3, the J gene TRBJ1-3; D ambiguous. Trimming left V 1 base short and J 0 bases short, with 13 bases between. The CDR3 runs 17 residues. The germline V gene encodes CDR1 SGHNT and CDR2 YENEEA. The CDR3 DNA reads TGTGCCAGCAGCTTAGTTTCGGGAATCTCCTCTGGAAACACCATATATTTT. Protein sequence: CASSLVSGISSGNTIYF. Filled out from reference TRBV11-3 and TRBJ1-3, the complete variable domain reads EAGVVQSPRYKIIEKKQPVAFWCNPISGHNTLYWYLQNLGQGPELLIRYENEEAVDDSQLPKDRFSAERLKGVDSTLKIQPAELGDSAVYLCASSLVSGISSGNTIYFGEGSWLTVV.

The chain employs TRBV18 and TRBJ2-2; 11 bases fit TRBD1. V gave up 0 bases and J gave up 4 bases; unmatched junction bases: 1. Per germline, CDR1 KGHSH and CDR2 LQKENI. The CDR3 is 16 residues long. In nucleotides, the CDR3 is TGTGCCAGCTCACCACCGGGACAGGGGGGCACCGGGGAGCTGTTTTTT. This encodes CASSPPGQGGTGELFF.

This clone has only a few counts. The chain employs TRBV6-6 and TRBJ1-2, with D hard to call. Germline-derived CDR1 and CDR2 are MNHNY and SVGAGI (reference sequence). The V gene lost 7 bases and the J gene lost 4 bases, with 13 bases spanning the gap. The length of the CDR3 is 13 residues. The CDR3 loop is CASTLGPGYGYTF. In nucleotides, the CDR3 is TGTGCCAGCACCCTGGGTCCGGGCTATGGCTACACCTTC.

The chain employs TRBV7-3 and TRBJ2-1; D gene uncertain. CDR1 is SGHTA, CDR2 FQGTGA, per germline. The CDR3 loop spans 12 amino acids. V was shortened by 3 bases and J by 6 bases, with 6 bases between the two germline ends. The DNA for the CDR3 is TGTGCCAGCAGCTTTAGTGGCAATGAGCAGTTCTTC. Protein: CASSFSGNEQFF.

This chain joins TRBV5-4 and TRBJ1-2; perhaps TRBD1 as D (5 bases). The CDR3 extends over 16 amino acids. The germline gives CDR1 SGHNT, CDR2 YYREEE (reference sequence). Trimming cost V 0 bases and J 0 bases, with 12 bases left between them. The CDR3 here is CASSLEQGRANYGYTF. CDR3 DNA: TGTGCCAGCAGCTTGGAACAAGGCAGGGCTAACTATGGCTACACCTTC. Filled out from reference TRBV5-4 and TRBJ1-2, the complete variable domain reads ETGVTQSPTHLIKTRGQQVTLRCSSQSGHNTVSWYQQALGQGPQFIFQYYREEENGRGNFPPRFSGLQFPNYSSELNVNALELDDSALYLCASSLEQGRANYGYTFGSGTRLTVV.

The gene calls are TRBV5-1 and TRBJ1-4; weak D call: TRBD1 (6 bases). Germline CDR1 is SGHRS and CDR2 is YFSETQ. This CDR3 contains 15 residues. V lost 4 bases to trimming and J lost 7 bases, with 17 bases between them. CDR3 sequence reads: CASSPPQGPSEKLFF. CDR3 coding DNA: TGCGCCAGCAGCCCGCCCCAGGGGCCTAGTGAAAAACTGTTTTTT. The variable domain in full, completed from reference TRBV5-1 and TRBJ1-4, reads KAGVTQTPRYLIKTRGQQVTLSCSPISGHRSVSWYQQTPGQGLQFLFEYFSETQRNKGNFPGRFSGRQFSNSRSEMNVSTLELGDSALYLCASSPPQGPSEKLFFGSGTQLSVL.

Remarks on this clone: This sample includes further DNA sequences coding for the same CDR3. The chain is built from TRBV18 and TRBJ1-1, with TRBD1 matching over 8 bases. The length of the CDR3 is 15 residues. Trimming at V came to 2 bases and at J to 1 base, leaving 3 bases not matched to a gene. Germline V CDR1 and CDR2: KGHSH, LQKENI. The CDR3 DNA sequence: TGTGCCAGCTCACCATCTGGACAGGGGAACACTGAAGCTTTCTTT. This gives the protein CASSPSGQGNTEAFF. Together with reference TRBV18 and TRBJ1-1, the CDR3 gives the full variable domain: NAGVMQNPRHLVRRRGQEARLRCSPMKGHSHVYWYRQLPEEGLKFMVYLQKENIIDESGMPKERFSAEFPKEGPSILRIQQVVRGDSAAYFCASSPSGQGNTEAFFGQGTRLTVV.

This chain uses TRBV29-1 with TRBJ1-1, with D unclear. Germline V CDR1 and CDR2: SQVTM, ANQGSEA. The CDR3 is 12 amino acids. V was trimmed by 1 base and J by 5 bases, leaving 8 bases between them. The CDR3 DNA is TGCAGCGTTGAAGGTCAGGTAACTGAAGCTTTCTTT. Its translation: CSVEGQVTEAFF.

This clone was detected a few times. The gene calls are TRBV6-5 and TRBJ1-2; a possible D gene is TRBD1 (6 bases). The CDR3 has 13 amino acids. Between the trimmed V and J ends, which lost 6 bases and 4 bases, there was a span of 12 bases. Germline V gene data show CDR1 as MNHEY and CDR2 as SVGAGI. Here the CDR3 reads CASRQGGGYGYTF. The CDR3 bases are TGTGCCAGCAGACAGGGTGGAGGCTATGGCTACACCTTC.

The gene calls are TRBV2 and TRBJ1-1; 7 bases are shared with TRBD1. V shed 7 bases, J shed 0 bases, and the junction held 17 bases outside the gene matches. The CDR3 runs 18 residues. Germline lookup yields CDR1 SNHLY and CDR2 FYNNEI. The CDR3 sequence is CASKIKQGHRVMNTEAFF. DNA for the CDR3: TGTGCCAGCAAAATCAAACAGGGGCACAGGGTAATGAACACTGAAGCTTTCTTT.